This TCR beta chain appears in the sequencing data of a study of blood T cell repertoires in COVID-19 (dated by TCRdb to about 2020). With regard to the full study: Samples from collaborators originated in the United States, Italy and Spain and spanned both the acute and convalescent phases of COVID-19. The prospective study material was composed of cDNA or gDNA derived from T cells, B-cell-depleted T cells, or PBMCs. Deeply sampled blood TCRbeta repertoires from subjects exposed to, actively infected with, or recovered from COVID-19 were included in the dataset. HLA class I and class II types, where available, came from metadata supplied by the sample provider rather than from assay-based typing. The repertoires were released in a freely available public database intended as a resource for research on the immune response to SARS-CoV-2. The sample metadata nearly always contained a de-identified subject ID, COVID-19 status, age in years and sex. Samples came from the ongoing ImmuneRACE study (first 160 participants) plus 1,254 subjects from 6 global collaborators.

A note on this clone: Its antigen is still unknown. The sample holds no much larger clone one base away, and base qualities are not on file.

The germline V gene sets CDR1 to KGHSH and CDR2 to LQKENI. From cysteine to phenylalanine, the CDR3 is 16 amino acids long. CDR3 DNA is the only sequence kept; it has 48 bases, read in frame from the first base. Here V drops 2 bases and J drops 2 bases, and the junction holds 5 bases not matched to any gene. Summary of the overall study and its limitations: How much clinical and demographic metadata was included differed by source and by participant, and the metadata was provided uncurated.

Each collaborating institution followed its own protocols to collect whole blood in K2EDTA tubes. For TCRbeta analysis, collaborators shipped samples in one of three forms: frozen whole blood, isolated PBMCs, or DNA extracted from either of those sample types. TCRbeta CDR3 regions were amplified from genomic DNA by means of the immunoSEQ Assay, a bias-controlled multiplex PCR. The authors processed their data as follows. Within the assay, amplification of reference gene primers was used to estimate how many nucleated cells each sample contained. Sequence reads were collapsed and filtered to measure the absolute abundance of every unique TCRbeta CDR3 rearrangement. For each sample, productive Simpson clonality was calculated as the square root of Simpson's diversity index across productive rearrangements. TCRdb stores this immuneACCESS table with in-frame sequences only. Part of the clones is absent; in the studies checked, under half of the shortfall reflects unresolved V genes, and no reason is known for the rest. For V, J and clone size, that table is used; D and trimming come from the DNA. For this sample there are approximately 140,000 clones; about 83% appear just once. The ten largest clones take up roughly 9.7% of the sample.

The rearranged segments are TRBV18 and TRBJ2-3, and 9 junctional nucleotides match TRBD2. This clonotype was sampled from a man aged 40-55 years with active or convalescent COVID-19. What was sequenced was peripheral blood. The CDR3 protein is CASSPKAGGNTDTQYF. The nucleotide sequence reads TGTGCCAGCTCACCAAAAGCGGGGGGCAACACAGATACGCAGTATTTT.